This T cell receptor (beta chain) comes out of a study of cytomegalovirus exposure and HLA in healthy donors. Whole-study results and caveats: In a later analysis, parvovirus B19, influenza, CMV and Epstein-Barr virus appeared linked to several top co-occurrence clusters.

As for this clone: No antigen is known for it.

In the PCR, 60 Vbeta and 13 Jbeta primers were used. Libraries were prepared by immunoSEQ multiplex PCR; TCRdb keeps only in-frame clonotypes and omits some of them. The sample includes around 120,000 clones, around 74% of them seen just once. Sequencing was carried out using PBMCs. This clonotype was sampled from a man aged 55-75 years in good health and CMV-seropositive.

CDR3 coding DNA: TGTGCCAGCAGTTACAGAGAGGACAGACCCACAGATACGCAGTATTTT. It translates to CASSYREDRPTDTQYF. The rearrangement joins TRBV6-6 to TRBJ2-3; a weak D match, TRBD1 (6 bases). Trimming took off 2 bases at V and 2 bases at J, with 14 bases between the two ends. The CDR3 consists of 16 residues. Germline V lookup: CDR1 MNHNY, CDR2 SVGAGI (reference sequence).